Included here is one T cell receptor beta chain sequence, with context. Germline CDR1 is SEHNR and CDR2 is FQNEAQ (reference sequence). The trim removed 4 bases at V and 7 bases at J, leaving 5 bases unmatched. The CDR3 extends over 14 amino acids. As originally analysed: Reference gene primer amplification in the assay estimated nucleated cell counts. Using immunoSEQ multiplex PCR, the repertoire was profiled, and TCRdb retains in-frame clones only, with some absent. Clone size and the V and J calls come from that table; the DNA yielded D and trimming. The sample has approximately 93,000 clones, roughly 89% seen once. The sample originates from a study of blood T cell repertoires in COVID-19.

The sequence was obtained from a man between 50 and 59 years old with active or convalescent COVID-19. The specimen sequenced was peripheral blood. The gene calls are TRBV7-9 and TRBJ1-5, with 9 bases matching TRBD1. CDR3 in amino acids: CASSWTGARQPQHF. In DNA form, the CDR3 reads TGTGCCAGCAGCTGGACAGGGGCCCGGCAGCCCCAGCATTTT.